This T cell receptor (beta chain) was retrieved from a study of CD8+CD57+ T cells in acquired aplastic anemia. In the study overall: On average, sorted CD4+ and CD8+ cells gave 2.5 to 4 ug of DNA.

Note on this clonotype: What it recognizes is unknown.

The CDR3 runs to 16 residues. From germline, CDR1 is MDHEN and CDR2 SYDVKM. V shed 8 bases and J 1 base; nucleotides not matched to a gene: 14. Overall study results and limits: Common to patients and controls were about 31 CD8+ CDR3 sequences. Simpson's diversity of CD8+ cells was not significantly different in patients compared with controls.

Genomic DNA served as template for TCR beta VDJ and CDR3 profiling. TCRdb itself ran the reads through MiXCR, one entry per CDR3 protein. The top ten clones hold about 43% of a sample with 150,000 to 200,000 distinct CDR3 sequences, 64% of them seen once. The chain has TRBV28 and TRBJ2-7, with 7 bases fitting TRBD2. Sequencing was performed on sorted CD4+, CD8+, or CD8+CD57+ T cells (not recorded which) from PBMCs. The receptor was isolated from a human donor with severe aplastic anemia or a healthy control (not recorded which). DNA for the CDR3: TGTGCCAGCTGGGAGGGAGGGCCCGTACCTTCCTACGAGCAGTACTTC. This gives the protein CASWEGGPVPSYEQYF.